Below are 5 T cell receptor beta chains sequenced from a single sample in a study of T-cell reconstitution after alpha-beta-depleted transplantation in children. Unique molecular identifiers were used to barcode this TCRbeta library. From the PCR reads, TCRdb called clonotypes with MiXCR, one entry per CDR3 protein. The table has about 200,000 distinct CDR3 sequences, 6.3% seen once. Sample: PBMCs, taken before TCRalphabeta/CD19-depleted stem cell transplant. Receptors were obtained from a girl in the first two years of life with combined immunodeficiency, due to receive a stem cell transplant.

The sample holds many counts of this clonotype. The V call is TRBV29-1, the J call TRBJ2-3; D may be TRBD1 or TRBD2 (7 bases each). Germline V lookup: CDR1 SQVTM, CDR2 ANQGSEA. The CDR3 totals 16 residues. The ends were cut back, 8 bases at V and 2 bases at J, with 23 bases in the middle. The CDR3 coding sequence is TGCAGCATAGGGGGCATACAGGGAGGGAACACAGATACGCAGTATTTT. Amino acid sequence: CSIGGIQGGNTDTQYF.

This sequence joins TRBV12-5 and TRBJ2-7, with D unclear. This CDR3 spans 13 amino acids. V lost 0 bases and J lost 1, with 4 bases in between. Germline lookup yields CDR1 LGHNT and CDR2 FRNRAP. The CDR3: CASGLVKSYEQYF. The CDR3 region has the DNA TGTGCTAGTGGTTTGGTAAAATCCTACGAGCAGTACTTC.

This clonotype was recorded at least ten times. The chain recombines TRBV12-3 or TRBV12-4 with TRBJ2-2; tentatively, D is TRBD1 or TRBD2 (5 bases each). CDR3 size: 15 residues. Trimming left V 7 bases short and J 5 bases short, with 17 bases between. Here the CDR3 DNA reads TGTGCCAGCACCCAAGGTGGGGGTGGAACCGGGGAGCTGTTTTTT. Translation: CASTQGGGGTGELFF.

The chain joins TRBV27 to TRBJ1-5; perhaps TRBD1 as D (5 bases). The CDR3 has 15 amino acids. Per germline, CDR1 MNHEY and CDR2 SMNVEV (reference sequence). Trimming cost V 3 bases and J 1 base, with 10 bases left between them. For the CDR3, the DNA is TGTGCCAGCAGTTTTGTTGGGGGGAGCAATCAGCCCCAGCATTTT. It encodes CASSFVGGSNQPQHF.

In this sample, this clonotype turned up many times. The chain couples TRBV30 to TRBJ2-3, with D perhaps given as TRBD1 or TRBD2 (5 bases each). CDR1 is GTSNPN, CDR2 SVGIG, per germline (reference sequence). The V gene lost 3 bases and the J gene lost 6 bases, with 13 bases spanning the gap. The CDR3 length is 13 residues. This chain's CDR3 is CAWRGTGKDTQYF. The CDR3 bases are TGTGCCTGGAGGGGGACCGGGAAGGATACGCAGTATTTT. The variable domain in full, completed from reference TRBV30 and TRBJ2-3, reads SQTIHQWPATLVQPVGSPLSLECTVEGTSNPNLYWYRQAAGRGLQLLFYSVGIGQISSEVPQNLSASRPQDRQFILSSKKLLLSDSGFYLCAWRGTGKDTQYFGPGTRLTVL.